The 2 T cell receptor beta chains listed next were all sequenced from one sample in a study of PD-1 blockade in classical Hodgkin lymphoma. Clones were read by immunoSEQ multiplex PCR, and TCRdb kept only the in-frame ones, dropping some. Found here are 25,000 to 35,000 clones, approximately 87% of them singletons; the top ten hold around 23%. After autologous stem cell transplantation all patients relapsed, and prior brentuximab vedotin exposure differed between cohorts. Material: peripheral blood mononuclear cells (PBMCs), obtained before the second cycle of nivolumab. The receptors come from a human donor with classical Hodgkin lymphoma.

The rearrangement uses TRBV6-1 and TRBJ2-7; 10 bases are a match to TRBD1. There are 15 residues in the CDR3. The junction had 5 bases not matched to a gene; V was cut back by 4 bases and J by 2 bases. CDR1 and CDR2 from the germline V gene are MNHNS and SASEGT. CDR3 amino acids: CASSVGTGETYEQYF. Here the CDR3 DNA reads TGTGCCAGCAGTGTCGGGACAGGGGAAACCTACGAGCAGTACTTC.

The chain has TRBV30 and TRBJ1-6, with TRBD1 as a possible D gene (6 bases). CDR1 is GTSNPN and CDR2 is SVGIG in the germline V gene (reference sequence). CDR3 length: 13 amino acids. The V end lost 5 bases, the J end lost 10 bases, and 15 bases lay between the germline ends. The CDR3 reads CAWVRDIGSPLHF. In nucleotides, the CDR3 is TGTGCCTGGGTCCGGGACATCGGGTCACCCCTCCACTTT.